Sequencing of this TCR beta chain was carried out in a study of blood T cells in healthy people across ages. A second PCR, run for roughly 7 to 12 cycles, used a sample-barcoded 5' primer plus a J-beta primer mix. Each TCR beta cDNA got a 12-nucleotide random molecular identifier. From the 5' RACE reads, TCRdb called clonotypes with MiXCR, one entry per CDR3 protein. The repertoire holds over 600,000 distinct CDR3 sequences, with around 20% as singletons. V was clipped by 0 bases and J by 7 bases; unmatched bases: 18. The CDR3 covers 19 residues. Germline-derived CDR1 and CDR2 are MGHRA and YSYEKL. This clonotype occurred a few times.

The chain joins TRBV4-1 to TRBJ1-2; 9 positions match TRBD1. The TCR originated in a man between 65 and 79 years old in good health. The sequenced sample was blood. The CDR3: CASSQDGVGGTGFVGGYTF. DNA of the CDR3: TGCGCCAGCAGCCAAGATGGGGTGGGAGGGACAGGGTTTGTAGGTGGCTACACCTTC.